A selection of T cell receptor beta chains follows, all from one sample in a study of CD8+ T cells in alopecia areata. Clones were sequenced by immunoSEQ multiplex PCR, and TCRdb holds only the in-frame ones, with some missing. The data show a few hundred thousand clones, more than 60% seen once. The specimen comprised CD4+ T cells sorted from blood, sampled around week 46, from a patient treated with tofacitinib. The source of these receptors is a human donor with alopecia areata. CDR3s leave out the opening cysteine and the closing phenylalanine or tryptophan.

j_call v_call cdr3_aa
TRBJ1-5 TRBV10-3 AIREGGQPQH
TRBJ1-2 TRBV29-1 SVGRDYGYT
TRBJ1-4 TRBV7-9 ASSSGQFGEKLF
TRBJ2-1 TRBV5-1 ASSSPGSYNEQF
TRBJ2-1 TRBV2 ASQQRGPRGEQF
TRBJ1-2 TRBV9 ASSGKFPLNYGYT
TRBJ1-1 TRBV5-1 ASSSQGRGNTEAF
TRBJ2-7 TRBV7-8 ASSLAGGNYEQY
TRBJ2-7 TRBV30 AWSPGTKDEQY
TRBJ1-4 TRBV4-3 ASSQGPGEKLF
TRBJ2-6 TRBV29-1 SVSGRISGANVLT
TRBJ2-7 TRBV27 ASRLDRTSYEQY
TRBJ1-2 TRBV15 ATSSDRNTNYGYT
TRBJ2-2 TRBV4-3 ASSQDRWITGELF
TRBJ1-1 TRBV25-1 ANSPPTGVTEAF
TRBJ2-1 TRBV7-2 ASSLGASGDNEQF
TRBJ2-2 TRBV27 ARKQGSGTGELF
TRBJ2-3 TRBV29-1 SVYRDRGY
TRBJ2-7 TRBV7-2 ASSSSDYEQY
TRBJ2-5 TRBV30 AWSVQGQGETQY
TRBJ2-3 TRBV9 ASSVRGAVDTQY
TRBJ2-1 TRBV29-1 SPVAIPPNNEQF
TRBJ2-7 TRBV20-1 SAMDAYEQY
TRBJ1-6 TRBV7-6 ASSPQWGSNSPLH
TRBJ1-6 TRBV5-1 ASSLRRDSPLH
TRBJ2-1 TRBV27 ASSFTRVHEQF
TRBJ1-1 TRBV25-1 ASSEGGAGSAF
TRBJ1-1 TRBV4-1 ASSHDGSPEAF
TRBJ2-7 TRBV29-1 SVEEGRDRLYEQY
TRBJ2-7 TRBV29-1 SVRTKGPYEQY
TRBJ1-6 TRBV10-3 ATQRALGNSPLH
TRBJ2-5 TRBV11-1 ASSFGNKETQY
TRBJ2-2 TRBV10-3 AIYSGVDTGELF
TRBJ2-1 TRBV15 ATSTRQGIDEQF
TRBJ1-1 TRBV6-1 ASSRIKDTEAF
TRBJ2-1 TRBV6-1 ASELAGVNNEQF
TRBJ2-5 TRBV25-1 ASSEGGSQETQY
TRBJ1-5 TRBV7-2 ASSTGQGLQPQH
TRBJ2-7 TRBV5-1 ASSCGGTGEEQY
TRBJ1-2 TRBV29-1 SVSHRSGTDLYGYT
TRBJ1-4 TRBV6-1 ASSEATNEKLF
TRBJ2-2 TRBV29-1 SVGTGITGELF
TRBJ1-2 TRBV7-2 ASSLDRVSGYT
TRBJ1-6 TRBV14 ASSQSSYNSPLH
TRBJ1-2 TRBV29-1 SVEEPTLRAGYT
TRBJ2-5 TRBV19 ASSTGGWVQETQY
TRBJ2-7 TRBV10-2 ASGEQGAVYEQY
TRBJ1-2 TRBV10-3 AISDLPERGYT
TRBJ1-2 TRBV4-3 ASSQVDRGLKGYT
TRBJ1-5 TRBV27 ASSLREGQPQH
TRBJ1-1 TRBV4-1 ASSLDRNTEAF
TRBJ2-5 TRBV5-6 ASSQRGPETQY